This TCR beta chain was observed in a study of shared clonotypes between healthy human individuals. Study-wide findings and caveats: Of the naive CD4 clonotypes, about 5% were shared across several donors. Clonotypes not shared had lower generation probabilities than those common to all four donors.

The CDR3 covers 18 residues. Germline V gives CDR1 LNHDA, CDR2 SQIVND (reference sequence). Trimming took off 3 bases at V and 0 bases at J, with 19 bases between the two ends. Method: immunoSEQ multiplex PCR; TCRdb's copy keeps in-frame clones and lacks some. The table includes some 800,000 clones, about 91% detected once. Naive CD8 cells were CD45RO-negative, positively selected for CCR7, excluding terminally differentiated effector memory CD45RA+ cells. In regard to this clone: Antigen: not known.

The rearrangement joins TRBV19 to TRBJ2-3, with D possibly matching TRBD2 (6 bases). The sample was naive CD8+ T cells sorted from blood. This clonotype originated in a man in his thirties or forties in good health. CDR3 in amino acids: CASSIFSNSGESTDTQYF. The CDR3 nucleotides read TGTGCCAGTAGTATTTTCTCAAATAGCGGAGAGAGCACAGATACGCAGTATTTT. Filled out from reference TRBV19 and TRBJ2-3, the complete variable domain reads DGGITQSPKYLFRKEGQNVTLSCEQNLNHDAMYWYRQDPGQGLRLIYYSQIVNDFQKGDIAEGYSVSREKKESFPLTVTSAQKNPTAFYLCASSIFSNSGESTDTQYFGPGTRLTVL.